Listed here is a single T cell receptor beta chain. Germline values: CDR1 SGHRS, CDR2 YFSETQ. Trimming left V 0 bases short and J 6 bases short, with 7 bases between. This CDR3 region has 13 residues. Authors' data handling: Researchers report that nucleated cell counts were estimated from reference gene primer amplification. Clones were read by immunoSEQ multiplex PCR, and TCRdb kept only the in-frame ones, dropping some. The V and J calls and clone size were taken over from that table, and D and trimming were inferred from the DNA. The sample yields about 120,000 clones, just under 85% seen once. This specimen comes from a study of blood T cell repertoires in COVID-19. Turning to the study itself: The United States, Italy and Spain supplied acute and convalescent COVID-19 samples. T cells, B-cell-depleted T cells, or PBMCs provided the cDNA or gDNA that served as material.

The sequenced sample consisted of peripheral blood. The rearrangement links TRBV5-1 to TRBJ1-5; D is unresolved. The clonotype originates from a man aged 70 or older with active or convalescent COVID-19. The CDR3 coding sequence is TGCGCCAGCAGCTTGGCGGGGAGTCAGCCCCAGCATTTT. Translation: CASSLAGSQPQHF.